Below are 7 T cell receptor beta chains sequenced from a single sample in a study of cytomegalovirus exposure and HLA in healthy donors. Primers: 60 Vbeta forward and 13 Jbeta reverse. The protocol was immunoSEQ multiplex PCR, while the TCRdb copy is restricted to in-frame clones and leaves out a portion. The sample holds over 25,000 clones, 62% seen once. Material: PBMCs. The receptors here all came from a male donor in good health and CMV-seropositive.

CDR3 residues: CASSPTSGRANEQFF. The CDR3 DNA follows: TGTGCCAGCAGCCCGACTAGCGGGAGGGCGAATGAGCAGTTCTTC. The chain carries TRBV7-8 and TRBJ2-1, with 14 bases that match TRBD2. Per germline, CDR1 SGHVS and CDR2 FQNEAQ. The J segment lost 7 bases and the V segment lost 5 bases, leaving 4 bases of the junction unmatched. The CDR3 spans 15 residues.

The chain links TRBV5-4 to TRBJ2-7, with TRBD2 matching over 7 bases. The ends lost 0 bases at V and 2 bases at J; junction bases unmatched: 5. The germline gives CDR1 SGHNT, CDR2 YYREEE (reference sequence). The CDR3 covers 15 residues. The CDR3 here is CASSLDGGGPYEQYF. The CDR3 nucleotides read TGTGCCAGCAGCTTGGATGGGGGAGGGCCCTACGAGCAGTACTTC. Filled out from reference TRBV5-4 and TRBJ2-7, the complete variable domain reads ETGVTQSPTHLIKTRGQQVTLRCSSQSGHNTVSWYQQALGQGPQFIFQYYREEENGRGNFPPRFSGLQFPNYSSELNVNALELDDSALYLCASSLDGGGPYEQYFGPGTRLTVT.

This chain's CDR3 is CASRRSGDGAEAFF. Here the CDR3 DNA reads TGCGCCAGCAGAAGGTCCGGGGATGGGGCTGAAGCTTTCTTT. This rearrangement joins TRBV5-1 to TRBJ1-1; D remains ambiguous. CDR1 SGHRS and CDR2 YFSETQ come from the germline V gene. Trimming removed 5 bases from V and 6 bases from J, with 17 bases in between. This CDR3 region has 14 residues.

The rearrangement joins TRBV5-6 to TRBJ2-6; D not resolved. The CDR3 extends over 18 amino acids. The V gene's germline CDR1 is SGHDT and CDR2 YYEEEE. V dropped 1 base and J dropped 2 bases, with 16 bases sitting between them. The CDR3 region has the DNA TGTGCCAGCAGCTTGTACCGGCAGCGCGCTACTGGGGCCAACGTCCTGACTTTC. It is translated as CASSLYRQRATGANVLTF. Together with reference TRBV5-6 and TRBJ2-6, the CDR3 gives the full variable domain: DAGVTQSPTHLIKTRGQQVTLRCSPKSGHDTVSWYQQALGQGPQFIFQYYEEEERQRGNFPDRFSGHQFPNYSSELNVNALLLGDSALYLCASSLYRQRATGANVLTFGAGSRLTVL.

This clone was observed a handful of times. The chain has TRBV7-2 and TRBJ1-5; D unresolved. Per germline, CDR1 SGHTA and CDR2 FQGNSA. V was clipped by 3 bases and J by 6 bases, with 15 bases between them. This CDR3 is 15 amino acids long. CDR3 loop: CASSLMTGASQPQHF. In DNA, the CDR3 is TGTGCCAGCAGCTTGATGACTGGAGCTTCTCAGCCCCAGCATTTT.

CDR3 DNA sequence: TGTGCCAGCAGTGAATCCCGGGTCGATCAGCCCCAGCATTTT. This translates into CASSESRVDQPQHF. This chain connects TRBV2 to TRBJ1-5; the D is unclear. CDR1 and CDR2 from the germline V gene are SNHLY and FYNNEI. The CDR3 sequence is 14 residues long. V was cut by 2 bases and J by 5 bases, with 10 bases left in between.

The genes are TRBV6-1 and TRBJ1-1, with D unclear. Germline loops: CDR1 MNHNS, CDR2 SASEGT. The CDR3 runs to 12 residues. V lost 3 bases and J lost 5, with 7 bases in between. CDR3 amino acids: CASSDPGTEAFF. The CDR3 DNA reads TGTGCCAGCAGTGACCCGGGGACTGAAGCTTTCTTT.